This T cell receptor (beta chain) was recorded in a study of cytomegalovirus exposure and HLA in healthy donors. Whole-study findings and limits: The study recorded 160 or so TCR beta chains that were cytomegalovirus-associated. Per published reports, the classifier diagnosed cytomegalovirus status with high specificity and sensitivity. Some public TCRs appeared in many individuals, while most sequences were rare. No immune exposure information besides CMV serostatus was available.

Of note for this clone: The antigen remains undetermined.

The germline CDR1 and CDR2 sequences are LNHNV and YYDKDF (reference sequence). The CDR3 length is 16 residues. Trimming removed 3 bases at V and 2 bases at J, with 17 bases between. 60 Vbeta and 13 Jbeta primers were used in PCR. TCRdb keeps only in-frame clones here, not all; method: immunoSEQ multiplex PCR. The table shows 130,000 or so clones, with 78% occurring only once. Sequences were obtained from PBMCs. J is TRBJ2-7 and V is TRBV15, with D maybe TRBD2 (5 bases). This clonotype originated in a woman aged 40-49 years in good health and CMV-seronegative. This CDR3 is CATSRLGPLGAYEQYF. The CDR3, as DNA: TGTGCCACCAGCAGGCTCGGACCTCTCGGGGCCTACGAGCAGTACTTC.